The T cell receptor beta chain under discussion was sequenced for a study of CD8 T cells in Susac syndrome. RNA in amounts of roughly 0.45 to 1 ug was reverse transcribed with random hexamers. TCRdb passed the immunoSEQ multiplex PCR reads through MiXCR, listing each CDR3 protein once. Of around 79,000 distinct CDR3 sequences in the sample, less than 95% were seen once. Sequencing of TCR beta was carried out in blood CD8+ and CD4+ T cells. The CDR3 contains 12 residues. CDR1 is SGHRS, CDR2 YFSETQ, per germline. Trimming pared 0 bases from V and 8 bases from J, leaving 6 bases between. The chain has TRBV5-1 and TRBJ2-1; unclear D gene. The receptor was isolated from a human donor with Susac syndrome. Source material: CD8+ T cells from PBMCs. The CDR3 nucleotides read TGCGCCAGCAGCTTGGGGGCTGATGAGCAGTTCTTC. Amino acid sequence: CASSLGADEQFF.